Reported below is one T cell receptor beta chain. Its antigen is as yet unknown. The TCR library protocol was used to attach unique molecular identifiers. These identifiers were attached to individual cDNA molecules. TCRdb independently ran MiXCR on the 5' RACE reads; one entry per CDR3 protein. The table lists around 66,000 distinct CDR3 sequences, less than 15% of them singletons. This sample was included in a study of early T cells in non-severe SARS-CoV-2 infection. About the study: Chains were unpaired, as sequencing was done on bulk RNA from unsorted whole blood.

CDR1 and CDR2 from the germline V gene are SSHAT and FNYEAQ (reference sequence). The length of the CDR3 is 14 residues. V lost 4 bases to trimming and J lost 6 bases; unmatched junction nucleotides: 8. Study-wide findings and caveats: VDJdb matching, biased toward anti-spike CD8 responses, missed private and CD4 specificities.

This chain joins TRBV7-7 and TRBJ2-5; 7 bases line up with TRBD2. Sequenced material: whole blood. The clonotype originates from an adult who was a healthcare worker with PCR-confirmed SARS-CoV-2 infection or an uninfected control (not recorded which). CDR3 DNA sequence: TGTGCCAGCAGCTCCCGAGAACTAGCGAAGACCCAGTACTTC. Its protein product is CASSSRELAKTQYF.